The rows below give T cell receptor beta chains drawn from one sample of a study of prognosis after radiotherapy for stage I lung cancer. TCRdb called the multiplex PCR reads again in MiXCR, with one record for every CDR3 protein. Of approximately 30,000 distinct CDR3 sequences in the sample, 25% to 40% were seen once. Sample: PBMCs, taken before or after stereotactic body radiation therapy (not recorded which). The receptors were sampled from a donor over 45 with non-small cell lung cancer. The CDR3 runs from the conserved cysteine through the conserved F or W. A D gene is named only where the DNA matches it firmly. Size is stated for part of the rows, as once, few or many counts, or as a class when the clone is expanded.

clone_size: many
v_call: TRBV6-4
j_call: TRBJ2-2
d_call: .
cdr3_aa: CASRRDILSTGELFF
cdr3_nt: TGTGCCAGCAGGCGGGACATCTTAAGCACCGGGGAGCTGTTTTTT

clone_size: many
v_call: TRBV19
j_call: TRBJ2-7
d_call: TRBD2
cdr3_aa: CASSPNTGLAGEEQYF
cdr3_nt: TGTGCCAGTAGCCCTAATACTGGACTAGCGGGAGAGGAGCAGTACTTC

clone_size: many
v_call: TRBV20-1
j_call: TRBJ2-7
d_call: TRBD2
cdr3_aa: CSARNPLAGAGYEQYF
cdr3_nt: TGCAGTGCTAGGAACCCGCTAGCGGGAGCTGGCTACGAGCAGTACTTC

clone_size: many
v_call: TRBV29-1
j_call: TRBJ1-5
d_call: .
cdr3_aa: CSAGSRNQPQHF
cdr3_nt: TGCAGCGCTGGGAGTCGCAATCAGCCCCAGCATTTT

clone_size: many
v_call: TRBV12-3/TRBV12-4
j_call: TRBJ2-7
d_call: .
cdr3_aa: CASSLGSASYEQYF
cdr3_nt: TGTGCCAGCAGTTTAGGGTCCGCAAGCTACGAGCAGTACTTC

clone_size: many
v_call: TRBV5-1
j_call: TRBJ1-4
d_call: .
cdr3_aa: CASSGEGRGKLFF
cdr3_nt: TGCGCCAGCAGCGGGGAGGGGAGAGGAAAACTGTTTTTT

clone_size: many
v_call: TRBV4-1
j_call: TRBJ1-6
d_call: .
cdr3_aa: CASSLEAAVRIGSPLHF
cdr3_nt: TGCGCCAGCAGCCTCGAGGCAGCAGTCAGAATAGGTTCACCCCTCCACTTT

clone_size: many
v_call: TRBV6-5
j_call: TRBJ2-1
d_call: .
cdr3_aa: CASSYLGTGAMNEQFF
cdr3_nt: TGTGCCAGCAGTTACTTGGGGACGGGGGCTATGAATGAGCAGTTCTTC

clone_size: few
v_call: TRBV6-1
j_call: TRBJ1-2
d_call: .
cdr3_aa: CASSDLDGTYGYTF
cdr3_nt: TGTGCCAGCAGTGACCTTGACGGAACCTATGGCTACACCTTC

clone_size: many
v_call: TRBV2
j_call: TRBJ2-1
d_call: .
cdr3_aa: CASSGYNEQFF
cdr3_nt: TGTGCCAGCAGTGGGTACAATGAGCAGTTCTTC

clone_size: many
v_call: TRBV29-1
j_call: TRBJ2-3
d_call: TRBD2
cdr3_aa: CSVILAGGIVATDTQYF
cdr3_nt: TGCAGCGTCATACTAGCGGGAGGGATTGTGGCGACAGATACGCAGTATTTT

clone_size: many
v_call: TRBV29-1
j_call: TRBJ2-2
d_call: .
cdr3_aa: CSVSGGRLTGELFF
cdr3_nt: TGCAGCGTTTCGGGTGGCAGACTCACCGGGGAGCTGTTTTTT

clone_size: many
v_call: TRBV12-3/TRBV12-4
j_call: TRBJ2-2
d_call: TRBD1
cdr3_aa: CASSSPGTENTGELFF
cdr3_nt: TGTGCCAGCAGTTCCCCCGGGACAGAAAACACCGGGGAGCTGTTTTTT

clone_size: .
v_call: TRBV11-2
j_call: TRBJ2-3
d_call: .
cdr3_aa: CASSLALASEDTQYF
cdr3_nt: TGTGCCAGCAGCTTAGCTTTGGCTAGTGAAGATACGCAGTATTTT

clone_size: many
v_call: TRBV5-1
j_call: TRBJ1-4
d_call: .
cdr3_aa: CASSPPGSGEKLFF
cdr3_nt: TGCGCCAGCAGCCCCCCGGGGTCTGGTGAAAAACTGTTTTTT

clone_size: many
v_call: TRBV6-5
j_call: TRBJ2-5
d_call: .
cdr3_aa: CASSYSGALQETQYF
cdr3_nt: TGTGCCAGCAGTTACTCGGGAGCGCTACAAGAGACCCAGTACTTC

clone_size: many
v_call: TRBV5-5
j_call: TRBJ2-5
d_call: .
cdr3_aa: CASSPGIQGSNLRTQYF
cdr3_nt: TGTGCCAGCAGCCCCGGTATTCAGGGATCGAACTTGAGGACCCAGTACTTC

clone_size: many
v_call: TRBV13
j_call: TRBJ1-4
d_call: .
cdr3_aa: CASSSRGGVEKLFF
cdr3_nt: TGTGCCAGCAGCTCCAGAGGTGGGGTTGAAAAACTGTTTTTT

clone_size: once
v_call: TRBV6-1
j_call: TRBJ2-1
d_call: TRBD1
cdr3_aa: CASKMGQGNNEQFF
cdr3_nt: TGTGCCAGCAAGATGGGACAGGGAAACAATGAGCAGTTCTTC

clone_size: many
v_call: TRBV10-3
j_call: TRBJ1-5
d_call: .
cdr3_aa: CAISESTVDQPQHF
cdr3_nt: TGTGCCATCAGTGAGTCGACAGTTGATCAGCCCCAGCATTTT

clone_size: .
v_call: TRBV6-2/TRBV6-3
j_call: TRBJ2-7
d_call: TRBD1
cdr3_aa: CASSSRRDRGHPYDQYF
cdr3_nt: TGTGCCAGCAGTTCTCGACGTGACAGGGGTCACCCCTACGATCAGTACTTC

clone_size: .
v_call: TRBV10-3
j_call: TRBJ2-2
d_call: TRBD1
cdr3_aa: CAISNARGFGELFF
cdr3_nt: TGTGCCATCAGTAACGCCAGGGGGTTCGGGGAGCTGTTTTTT

clone_size: many
v_call: TRBV12-3/TRBV12-4
j_call: TRBJ1-2
d_call: .
cdr3_aa: CASSTGIANYGYTF
cdr3_nt: TGTGCCAGCTCCACCGGAATAGCTAACTATGGCTACACCTTC

clone_size: .
v_call: TRBV7-3
j_call: TRBJ2-6
d_call: .
cdr3_aa: CASSSPPHAGANVLTF
cdr3_nt: TGTGCCAGCAGCTCACCCCCTCATGCTGGGGCCAACGTCCTGACTTTC

clone_size: once
v_call: TRBV27
j_call: TRBJ2-5
d_call: .
cdr3_aa: CASSVQWPSETQYF
cdr3_nt: TGTGCCAGCAGTGTACAGTGGCCGTCTGAGACCCAGTACTTC

clone_size: many
v_call: TRBV20-1
j_call: TRBJ2-1
d_call: .
cdr3_aa: CSVQAGQIYNEQFF
cdr3_nt: TGCAGTGTTCAAGCGGGACAGATCTACAATGAGCAGTTCTTC

clone_size: many
v_call: TRBV30
j_call: TRBJ1-1
d_call: TRBD1
cdr3_aa: CAGDRVAEAFF
cdr3_nt: TGTGCCGGGGACAGGGTCGCTGAAGCTTTCTTT

clone_size: many
v_call: TRBV27
j_call: TRBJ1-2
d_call: TRBD1
cdr3_aa: CASSFLQGDGYTF
cdr3_nt: TGTGCCAGCAGTTTCTTACAGGGGGATGGCTACACCTTC

clone_size: many
v_call: TRBV18
j_call: TRBJ1-3
d_call: .
cdr3_aa: CASSPPTGSGNTIYF
cdr3_nt: TGTGCCAGCTCACCCCCGACAGGATCCGGAAACACCATATATTTT

clone_size: many
v_call: TRBV7-2
j_call: TRBJ2-2
d_call: .
cdr3_aa: CASSGYREGAGELFF
cdr3_nt: TGTGCCAGCAGCGGTTACAGGGAAGGAGCCGGGGAGCTGTTTTTT

clone_size: many
v_call: TRBV20-1
j_call: TRBJ2-3
d_call: .
cdr3_aa: CSASPRDILEDTQYF
cdr3_nt: TGCAGTGCTAGCCCCCGGGACATTTTAGAGGATACGCAGTATTTT

clone_size: many
v_call: TRBV25-1
j_call: TRBJ1-2
d_call: .
cdr3_aa: CASSEGVGYTF
cdr3_nt: TGTGCCAGCAGTGAAGGCGTTGGCTACACCTTC

clone_size: .
v_call: TRBV12-3/TRBV12-4
j_call: TRBJ2-2
d_call: .
cdr3_aa: CASSLRRSSLMNTGELFF
cdr3_nt: TGTGCCAGCAGTTTAAGGCGCAGTTCCCTAATGAACACCGGCGAGCTGTTTTTT